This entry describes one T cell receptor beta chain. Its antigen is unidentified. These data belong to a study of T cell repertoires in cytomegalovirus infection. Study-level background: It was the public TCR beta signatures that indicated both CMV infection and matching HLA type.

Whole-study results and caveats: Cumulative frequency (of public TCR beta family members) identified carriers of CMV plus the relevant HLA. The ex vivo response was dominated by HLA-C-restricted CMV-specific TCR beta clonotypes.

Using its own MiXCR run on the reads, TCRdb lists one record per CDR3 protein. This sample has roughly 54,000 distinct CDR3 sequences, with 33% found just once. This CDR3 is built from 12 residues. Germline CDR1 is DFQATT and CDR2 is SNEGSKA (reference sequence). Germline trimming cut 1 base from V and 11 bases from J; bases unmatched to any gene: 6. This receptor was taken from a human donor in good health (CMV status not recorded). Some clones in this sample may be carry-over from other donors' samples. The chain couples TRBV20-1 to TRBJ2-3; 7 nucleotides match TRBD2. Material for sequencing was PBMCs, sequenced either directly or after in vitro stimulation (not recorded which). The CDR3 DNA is TGCAGTGCTAGAGTCGGGGGGATAGAGCAGTATTTT. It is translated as CSARVGGIEQYF.